This T cell receptor (beta chain) was sequenced in a study of blood T cell repertoires in COVID-19 (dated by TCRdb to 2018 to 2020). About the investigation overall: Recovered participants in ImmuneRACE Cohort 3 were defined as having two consecutive negative NP/OP PCR tests, clearance from a healthcare professional, or resolution of symptoms. Samples from collaborators originated in the United States, Italy and Spain and spanned both the acute and convalescent phases of COVID-19. The prospective study material was composed of cDNA or gDNA derived from T cells, B-cell-depleted T cells, or PBMCs. Deeply sampled blood TCRbeta repertoires from subjects exposed to, actively infected with, or recovered from COVID-19 were included in the dataset. The repertoires were released in a freely available public database intended as a resource for research on the immune response to SARS-CoV-2. Samples came from the ongoing ImmuneRACE study (first 160 participants) plus 1,254 subjects from 6 global collaborators. The sample metadata nearly always contained a de-identified subject ID, COVID-19 status, age in years and sex. Where HLA class I and class II types were available, the types were taken from metadata supplied by the sample provider, not from assay-based typing.

Participants in the prospective study were aged roughly 18 to 100 years, lived in 24 United States geographic areas, and enrolled through a virtual design. Cohort assignment in the prospective study relied on participant-reported clinical history from a screening survey and a study questionnaire. In the prospective study, whole blood, serum and a nasopharyngeal or oropharyngeal swab were collected from each participant by mobile phlebotomists. Prospective study participants could optionally give additional blood draws and questionnaires over an approximately two-month period. Before DNA extraction, blood samples from the prospective study were shipped at room temperature or frozen. Summary of the overall study and its limitations: Clinical and demographic metadata were provided uncurated, with the amount varying by source and participant.

As for this clone: Its antigen target is currently unknown. Base qualities are not recorded, but no much larger clone differs from it by a single base.

Sequences LGHNA (CDR1) and YNFKEQ (CDR2) are obtained from the germline V gene. The CDR3 has 16 amino acids, counting the end cysteine and phenylalanine. Only the CDR3 DNA is retained, 48 bases long and in frame from the first base. Germline trimming amounts to 0 bases on V and 2 bases on J, with 3 as the count of junction bases outside the gene matches. TCRbeta CDR3 regions were amplified from genomic DNA by means of the immunoSEQ Assay, a bias-controlled multiplex PCR. The authors' pipeline ran thus. The number of nucleated cells in each sample was estimated from the amplification of reference gene primers within the assay. To quantify the absolute abundance of each unique TCRbeta CDR3 rearrangement, sequence reads were collapsed and filtered. For each sample, productive Simpson clonality was calculated by taking the square root of Simpson's diversity index across productive rearrangements. Sourced from immuneACCESS, this table was stored by TCRdb with only in-frame sequences that have V and J called. A share of the clones is absent; for the studies checked, an unresolved V gene accounts for under half, and the remainder has no known explanation. The V and J calls and clone size were taken over from that table, and D and trimming were inferred from the DNA. Across this sample there are 200,000 to 250,000 clones, with 86% seen only once. The ten largest clonotypes hold 3.1% of the sample.

Sequencing input: PBMCs or T cells enriched from blood (not recorded which). The chain is assembled from TRBV4-2 and TRBJ2-5; 10 junctional bases match TRBD2. The receptor comes from a woman in her forties or fifties in a cohort exposed to, infected with or recovered from COVID-19 (not recorded which). The nucleotide sequence is TGTGCCAGCAGCCAAGATGGGACTAGCGTACAAGAGACCCAGTACTTC. Translated, it reads CASSQDGTSVQETQYF.